The clone carrying this T cell receptor beta chain was seen many times. Its antigen is undetermined. The data were obtained in a study of T-cell reconstitution after alpha-beta-depleted transplantation in children. The CDR3 has 18 residues. Unique molecular identifiers tagged the TCRbeta library. TCRdb independently ran MiXCR on the PCR reads; one entry per CDR3 protein. This table has roughly 100,000 distinct CDR3 sequences, 5% to 6% appearing once. Study-level points and caveats: Hyperexpanded clones declined; after one year, newly produced T cells mostly supplied diversity. There were reportedly several hundred expanded graft clones from which alpha-beta T cells came about two months after transplant. The study traced high day-60 TCRbeta diversity in some patients to surviving recipient T cells and thymic progenitors.

Sample: PBMCs, mostly from graft donor cells, taken 60 days after TCRalphabeta/CD19-depleted stem cell transplant. The rearrangement uses TRBV21-1 and TRBJ2-2; the table's D call, TRBD2, was not checked against the DNA. TRBV21-1 is recorded as a pseudogene. The clonotype was recovered from a female patient aged 2-9 years who had a stem cell transplant for Fanconi anemia, so the T cells may come from the graft donor. Here the CDR3 DNA reads TGTGCCAGCAGCAAAAATCGTTTTGAGAGCGGTGCCACCGGGGAGCTGTTTTTT. This translates into CASSKNRFESGATGELFF.